This entry lists 28 T cell receptor beta chains sequenced from one sample in a study of blood T cell repertoires in COVID-19. Generated by immunoSEQ multiplex PCR, the TCRdb table keeps only in-frame clones and is missing some. There are roughly 230,000 clones in the sample; approximately 83% occur only once, and around 7.2% lies in the top ten. The source material was peripheral blood. The receptors originated from a woman aged 50 to 60 with acute or convalescent COVID-19.

CDR3 protein: CASSQGTGETPLHF. In DNA, the CDR3 is TGCGCCAGCAGCCAAGGGACAGGGGAAACACCCCTCCACTTT. The chain has TRBV4-1 and TRBJ1-6; 9 bases line up with TRBD1. Germline V gene lookup returns CDR1 MGHRA and CDR2 YSYEKL. J gave up 11 bases and V 1 base, and 3 bases lay outside the gene matches. The CDR3 spans 14 residues.

V is TRBV7-2 and J is TRBJ2-1; D gene uncertain. Looked up from germline, CDR1 is SGHTA and CDR2 is FQGNSA. V lost 6 bases and J lost 12, with 15 bases in between. CDR3 length equals 12 residues. For the CDR3, the DNA is TGTGCCAGCAGTTTTGATCTAGGCGGGCAGTTCTTC. Translating gives CASSFDLGGQFF. The full variable domain, in which reference TRBV7-2 and TRBJ2-1 provide the parts outside the CDR3, is GAGVSQSPSNKVTEKGKDVELRCDPISGHTALYWYRQSLGQGLEFLIYFQGNSAPDKSGLPSDRFSAERTGGSVSTLTIQRTQQEDSAVYLCASSFDLGGQFFGPGTRLTVL.

This chain joins TRBV5-4 and TRBJ2-1; 8 nucleotides line up with TRBD1. The CDR3 contains 15 residues. From germline, CDR1 is SGHNT and CDR2 YYREEE (reference sequence). V trimming: 0 bases; J trimming: 3 bases; junction bases outside the gene matches: 2. CDR3 sequence reads: CASSLDTGGYNEQFF. CDR3 nucleotide sequence: TGTGCCAGCAGCTTGGATACAGGGGGCTACAATGAGCAGTTCTTC.

The gene calls are TRBV7-2 and TRBJ1-2; TRBD1 might be the D (5 bases). Trimming cost V 5 bases and J 0 bases, with 10 bases left between them. The CDR3 is made up of 14 amino acids. In germline, CDR1 is SGHTA, CDR2 FQGNSA. The CDR3 here is CASSETASNYGYTF. The CDR3 DNA is TGTGCCAGCAGCGAGACAGCTTCTAACTATGGCTACACCTTC.

In nucleotides, the CDR3 is TGTGCCAGCAGCCGACAGGGGTACCTCAATACGCAGTATTTT. Protein product: CASSRQGYLNTQYF. The chain uses TRBV5-6 and TRBJ2-3; 8 positions match TRBD1. CDR1 is SGHDT, CDR2 YYEEEE, per germline. This CDR3 has 14 amino acids. With V trimmed by 4 bases and J by 7 bases, 8 bases remained unmatched.

The genes are TRBV19 and TRBJ2-1, with 10 bases lining up with TRBD2. This CDR3 region has 13 residues. Germline CDR1 reads LNHDA; CDR2 reads SQIVND (reference sequence). The DNA of the CDR3 is TGTGCTACAAATAGCGGGGGGAAACGGGAGCAGTTCTTC. The encoded protein is CATNSGGKREQFF.

This chain connects TRBV7-9 to TRBJ1-2; 7 nucleotides match TRBD1. CDR1 SEHNR and CDR2 FQNEAQ come from the germline V gene (reference sequence). The CDR3 runs 16 residues. The V and J ends lost 1 base and 8 bases, in that order; junction bases with no gene match: 13. The CDR3: CASSLGVQGTGYGYTF. CDR3 nucleotides: TGTGCCAGCAGCTTAGGAGTACAGGGGACGGGTTACGGCTACACCTTC.

This clone was counted a few times. The V and J genes are TRBV30 and TRBJ1-2; 7 nucleotides agree with TRBD1. J was trimmed by 0 bases and V by 0 bases; bases with no gene match: 4. Germline V gives CDR1 GTSNPN, CDR2 SVGIG (reference sequence). The CDR3 loop spans 15 amino acids. DNA of the CDR3: TGTGCCTGGAGTGTTGGGGACAGACCTAACTATGGCTACACCTTC. It codes for CAWSVGDRPNYGYTF. The variable domain in full, completed from reference TRBV30 and TRBJ1-2, reads SQTIHQWPATLVQPVGSPLSLECTVEGTSNPNLYWYRQAAGRGLQLLFYSVGIGQISSEVPQNLSASRPQDRQFILSSKKLLLSDSGFYLCAWSVGDRPNYGYTFGSGTRLTVV.

The rearrangement uses TRBV6-4 and TRBJ1-5; D gene uncertain. Germline V CDR1 and CDR2: MRHNA, SNTAGT. The CDR3 is 13 residues long. Trimming took off 2 bases at V and 3 bases at J, with 5 bases between the two ends. The chain's CDR3 is CASSDPINQPQHF. In nucleotides, the CDR3 is TGTGCCAGCAGTGACCCAATCAATCAGCCCCAGCATTTT.

The chain joins TRBV19 to TRBJ2-7; 8 bases map to TRBD2. The V gene end was trimmed by 5 bases and the J gene end by 4 bases; junction bases not matched to a gene: 7. This CDR3 has 14 amino acids. Germline CDR1 reads LNHDA; CDR2 reads SQIVND (reference sequence). The CDR3 is CASSEDGGGYEQYF. The DNA of the CDR3 is TGTGCCAGTAGTGAAGACGGCGGGGGGTACGAGCAGTACTTC.

The J gene is TRBJ2-5, the V gene TRBV4-2; TRBD2 is a possible D gene (7 bases). V dropped 4 bases and J dropped 5 bases, with 17 bases sitting between them. The V gene's germline CDR1 is LGHNA and CDR2 YNFKEQ. CDR3 length: 15 residues. The CDR3: CASSLKGGTGETQYF. In DNA, the CDR3 is TGTGCCAGCAGCCTAAAGGGGGGGACGGGGGAGACCCAGTACTTC.

This clone was seen a handful of times. The chain links TRBV28 to TRBJ1-1; 9 bases agree with TRBD1. The CDR3 length is 15 residues. Losses at the gene ends were 4 bases for V and 5 bases for J; bases not matched to a gene: 8. In germline, CDR1 is MDHEN, CDR2 SYDVKM. The CDR3 DNA follows: TGTGCCAGCAGTTCTGCAGGGACAGGGAAGACTGAAGCTTTCTTT. It codes for CASSSAGTGKTEAFF.

The chain joins TRBV19 to TRBJ2-1; 10 bases line up with TRBD2. The CDR3 is 13 residues long. V shed 7 bases and J 7 bases; nucleotides not matched to a gene: 4. Per the germline V gene, CDR1 is LNHDA and CDR2 is SQIVND (reference sequence). This chain's CDR3 is CASKLAGLNEQFF. The CDR3 DNA follows: TGTGCCAGTAAACTAGCGGGATTGAATGAGCAGTTCTTC.

The chain recombines TRBV15 with TRBJ2-2; 7 nucleotides line up with TRBD2. The CDR3 totals 17 residues. Trimming removed 1 base from V and 7 bases from J; junction bases left unmatched: 12. CDR1 and CDR2 from the germline V gene are LNHNV and YYDKDF (reference sequence). CDR3 nucleotides: TGTGCCACCAGCAGAGCGATCGGGCTAGCGGCGGGCGGGGAGCTGTTTTTT. This gives the protein CATSRAIGLAAGGELFF.

Turning to this clone: Other DNA sequences in the same sample also yield this CDR3. CDR3 nucleotide sequence: TGTGCCAGCAGTTACGCAACAACGAGGGCGGCCTATGGCTACACCTTC. Amino acid sequence: CASSYATTRAAYGYTF. The chain has TRBV6-2 or TRBV6-3 and TRBJ1-2; D gene unclear. This CDR3 has 16 residues. Trimming pared 2 bases from V and 4 bases from J, leaving 17 bases between. Germline V gene sequence: CDR1 MNHEY, CDR2 SVGEGT.

A word on this clone: One end of the junction varies from germline; a read error may be responsible. V is TRBV15 and J is TRBJ2-7; 10 nucleotides line up with TRBD1. The CDR3 has 14 residues. The V gene's germline CDR1 is LNHNV and CDR2 YYDKDF (reference sequence). CDR3 residues: CATSRDRGPYEQYF. Written as DNA, the CDR3 is TGTGCCACCAGCCGAGACAGGGGGCCCTACGAGCAGTACTTC.

The chain combines TRBV12-3 or TRBV12-4 with TRBJ1-2, with unresolved D. The CDR3 covers 11 residues. V was clipped by 7 bases and J by 10 bases, with 13 bases between them. CDR3 sequence (DNA): TGTGCCAGCATTCTGACATCCTACTACACCTTC. As protein: CASILTSYYTF.

This clone appeared a single time. The chain recombines TRBV19 with TRBJ2-2, with 9 bases lining up with TRBD1. The junction had 4 bases not matched to a gene; V was cut back by 6 bases and J by 5 bases. CDR3 size: 14 residues. CDR1 is LNHDA, CDR2 SQIVND, per germline (reference sequence). The CDR3 here is CASSQTGGTGELFF. The CDR3 DNA reads as TGTGCCAGTAGCCAGACAGGGGGAACCGGGGAGCTGTTTTTT.

This chain connects TRBV19 to TRBJ2-3; tentative D call: TRBD2 (5 bases). From germline, CDR1 is LNHDA and CDR2 SQIVND (reference sequence). V was trimmed by 5 bases and J by 1 base, leaving 13 bases between them. The CDR3 spans 15 residues. The CDR3: CASSPFWRGTDTQYF. For the CDR3, the DNA is TGTGCCAGTAGTCCGTTTTGGCGGGGCACAGATACGCAGTATTTT.

The DNA of the CDR3 is TGTGCCAGCAGCTTGGAGGCCCGAAGGGAGACCCAGTACTTC. It translates to CASSLEARRETQYF. This chain links TRBV7-9 with TRBJ2-5; D is possibly TRBD2 (5 bases). CDR1 is SEHNR and CDR2 is FQNEAQ in the germline V gene (reference sequence). Trimming left V 3 bases short and J 5 bases short, with 13 bases between. The CDR3 spans 14 residues.

This rearrangement joins TRBV29-1 to TRBJ1-6, with TRBD1 matching over 9 bases. Looked up from germline, CDR1 is SQVTM and CDR2 is ANQGSEA. This CDR3 is built from 13 residues. V was clipped by 7 bases and J by 8 bases; unmatched bases: 6. The CDR3 loop reads CSAGQGSDSPLHF. In DNA form, the CDR3 reads TGCAGCGCTGGACAGGGGTCTGATTCACCCCTCCACTTT.

The chain uses TRBV2 and TRBJ1-2; tentative D call: TRBD1 (6 bases). V was clipped by 6 bases and J by 3 bases, with 14 bases between them. Germline CDR1 and CDR2: SNHLY and FYNNEI. This CDR3 contains 14 residues. CDR3 in amino acids: CASRSTGLYYGYTF. The CDR3 DNA reads as TGTGCCAGCAGATCCACAGGGTTGTACTATGGCTACACCTTC.

The chain employs TRBV20-1 and TRBJ2-3; TRBD2 is a possible D gene (5 bases). The V and J ends lost 5 bases and 4 bases respectively, with 7 bases between them. The CDR3 sequence is 11 residues long. Germline V lookup: CDR1 DFQATT, CDR2 SNEGSKA (reference sequence). CDR3 nucleotide sequence: TGCAGTGCTCGGCGGGCAGATACGCAGTATTTT. The encoded protein is CSARRADTQYF.

This chain links TRBV7-2 with TRBJ2-3, with D possibly being TRBD2 (5 bases). The CDR3 is 14 amino acids. Germline V lookup: CDR1 SGHTA, CDR2 FQGNSA. Trimming took off 3 bases at V and 2 bases at J, with 9 bases between the two ends. The CDR3 region is CASSFGLNTDTQYF. The CDR3 DNA reads TGTGCCAGCAGCTTCGGACTGAACACAGATACGCAGTATTTT. The whole variable domain, remainder taken from reference TRBV7-2 and TRBJ2-3, is GAGVSQSPSNKVTEKGKDVELRCDPISGHTALYWYRQSLGQGLEFLIYFQGNSAPDKSGLPSDRFSAERTGGSVSTLTIQRTQQEDSAVYLCASSFGLNTDTQYFGPGTRLTVL.

The rearrangement joins TRBV27 to TRBJ2-7; weak D call: TRBD2 (6 bases). The V and J ends lost 6 bases and 4 bases respectively, with 19 bases between them. The CDR3 has 15 residues. Germline CDR1 and CDR2: MNHEY and SMNVEV (reference sequence). The CDR3, as DNA: TGTGCCAGCAGGTATGCCGGGACTTACTCTTACGAGCAGTACTTC. Protein product: CASRYAGTYSYEQYF.

The rearrangement uses TRBV5-1 and TRBJ2-1; D not certain. This CDR3 comprises 12 residues. V was cut by 1 base and J by 7 bases, with 6 bases left in between. CDR1 SGHRS and CDR2 YFSETQ come from the germline V gene. The CDR3 nucleotides are TGCGCCAGCAGCTTGAAGGAGAATGAGCAGTTCTTC. Translating it yields CASSLKENEQFF.

This chain uses TRBV6-5 with TRBJ1-6; possible D gene TRBD1, 5 bases. Germline CDR1 MNHEY, CDR2 SVGAGI. The CDR3 is made up of 15 amino acids. Trimming left V 8 bases short and J 0 bases short, with 11 bases between. As DNA, the CDR3 is TGTGCCAGCCGCCGGGGGAACTCCTATAATTCACCCCTCCACTTT. As protein: CASRRGNSYNSPLHF.

The CDR3 sequence: CASSRDGQPYGYTF. The CDR3, as DNA: TGTGCCAGTAGTAGGGACGGACAGCCCTATGGCTACACCTTC. The V and J genes are TRBV19 and TRBJ1-2; weak D call: TRBD1 (6 bases). This CDR3 region has 14 residues. V lost 4 bases and J 4 bases, leaving 13 bases between the germline ends. Looked up from germline, CDR1 is LNHDA and CDR2 is SQIVND (reference sequence).